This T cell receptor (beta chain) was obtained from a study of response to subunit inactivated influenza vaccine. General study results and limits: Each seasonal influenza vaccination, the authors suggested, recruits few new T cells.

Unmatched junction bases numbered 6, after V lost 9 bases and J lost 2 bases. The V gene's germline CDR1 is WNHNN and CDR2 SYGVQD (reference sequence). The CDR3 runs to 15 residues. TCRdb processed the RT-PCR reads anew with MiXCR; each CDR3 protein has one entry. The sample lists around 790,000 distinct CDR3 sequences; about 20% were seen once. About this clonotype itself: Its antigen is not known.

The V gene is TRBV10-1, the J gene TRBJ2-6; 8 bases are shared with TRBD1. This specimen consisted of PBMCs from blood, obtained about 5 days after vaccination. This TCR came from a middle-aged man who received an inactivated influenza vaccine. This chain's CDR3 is CARFQGAAGANVLTF. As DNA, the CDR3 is TGCGCCAGATTCCAGGGGGCTGCTGGGGCCAACGTCCTGACTTTC.